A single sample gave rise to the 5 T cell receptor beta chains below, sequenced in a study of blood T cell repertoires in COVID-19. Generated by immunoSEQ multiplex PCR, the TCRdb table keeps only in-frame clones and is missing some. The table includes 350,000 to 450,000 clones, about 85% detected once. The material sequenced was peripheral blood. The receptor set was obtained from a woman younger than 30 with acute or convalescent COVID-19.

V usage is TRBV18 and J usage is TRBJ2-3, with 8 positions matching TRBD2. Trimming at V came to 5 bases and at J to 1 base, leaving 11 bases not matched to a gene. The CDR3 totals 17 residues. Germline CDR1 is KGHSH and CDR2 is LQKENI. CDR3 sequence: CASSIVQAGAGTDTQYF. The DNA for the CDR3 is TGTGCCAGCTCAATAGTCCAAGCGGGAGCGGGCACAGATACGCAGTATTTT.

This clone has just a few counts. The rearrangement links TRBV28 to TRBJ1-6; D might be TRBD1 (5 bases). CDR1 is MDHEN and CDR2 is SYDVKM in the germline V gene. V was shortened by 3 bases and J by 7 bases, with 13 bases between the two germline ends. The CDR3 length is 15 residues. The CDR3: CASSLSRQYNSPLHF. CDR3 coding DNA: TGTGCCAGCAGTTTGAGCAGACAGTACAATTCACCCCTCCACTTT.

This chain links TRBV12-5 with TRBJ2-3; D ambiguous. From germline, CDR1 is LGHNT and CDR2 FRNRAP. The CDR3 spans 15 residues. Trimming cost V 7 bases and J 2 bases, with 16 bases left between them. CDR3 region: CASASGFQNTDTQYF. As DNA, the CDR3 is TGTGCTAGTGCCTCAGGTTTTCAAAACACAGATACGCAGTATTTT. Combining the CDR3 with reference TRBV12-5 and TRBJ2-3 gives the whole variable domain DARVTQTPRHKVTEMGQEVTMRCQPILGHNTVFWYRQTMMQGLELLAYFRNRAPLDDSGMPKDRFSAEMPDATLATLKIQPSEPRDSAVYFCASASGFQNTDTQYFGPGTRLTVL.

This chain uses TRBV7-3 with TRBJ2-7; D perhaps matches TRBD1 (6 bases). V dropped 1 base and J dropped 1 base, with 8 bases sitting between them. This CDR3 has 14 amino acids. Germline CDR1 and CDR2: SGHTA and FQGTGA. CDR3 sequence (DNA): TGTGCCAGCAGCTTAAACAGGGATTCCTACGAGCAGTACTTC. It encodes CASSLNRDSYEQYF.

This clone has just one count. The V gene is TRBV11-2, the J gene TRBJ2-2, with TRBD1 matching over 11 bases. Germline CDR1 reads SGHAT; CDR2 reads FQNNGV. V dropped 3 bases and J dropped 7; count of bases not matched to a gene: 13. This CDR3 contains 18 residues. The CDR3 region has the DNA TGTGCCAGCAGCTTTACGACCCTGGACAGGGGGCTACGCGGGGAGCTGTTTTTT. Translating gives CASSFTTLDRGLRGELFF.